One and the same sample provided the 4 T cell receptor beta chains below, sequenced in a study of cytomegalovirus exposure and HLA in healthy donors. The PCR made use of 60 Vbeta and 13 Jbeta primers. Profiled with immunoSEQ multiplex PCR; TCRdb holds only in-frame clones, not every one. The sample has roughly 190,000 clones, more than 75% seen once. Sequencing used PBMCs. Every receptor here comes from a man aged 25 to 40 in good health and CMV-seronegative.

This chain uses TRBV4-1 with TRBJ2-5; tentative D call: TRBD2 (5 bases). V lost 4 bases, J lost 5 bases, and 11 bases lay in between. Germline assignment: CDR1 MGHRA and CDR2 YSYEKL. The CDR3 has 13 amino acids. Here the CDR3 DNA reads TGCGCCAGCAGCCCTTGGACGGGGGAGACCCAGTACTTC. Translating it yields CASSPWTGETQYF.

The chain recombines TRBV7-9 with TRBJ2-7, with 7 bases that match TRBD1. With V trimmed by 7 bases and J by 3 bases, 12 bases remained unmatched. The CDR3 runs 15 residues. Germline-derived CDR1 and CDR2 are SEHNR and FQNEAQ (reference sequence). The CDR3 bases are TGTGCCAGCACCTCGGTTGGGACAGCTAACTACGAGCAGTACTTC. This translates into CASTSVGTANYEQYF. The whole variable domain, remainder taken from reference TRBV7-9 and TRBJ2-7, is DTGVSQNPRHKITKRGQNVTFRCDPISEHNRLYWYRQTLGQGPEFLTYFQNEAQLEKSRLLSDRFSAERPKGSFSTLEIQRTEQGDSAMYLCASTSVGTANYEQYFGPGTRLTVT.

The chain links TRBV7-2 to TRBJ2-5, with 8 bases aligning to TRBD2. The V gene end was trimmed by 5 bases and the J gene end by 2 bases; junction bases not matched to a gene: 4. CDR1 SGHTA and CDR2 FQGNSA come from the germline V gene. This CDR3 is 14 amino acids long. CDR3 nucleotides: TGTGCCAGCAGCCGTAGCGGGGTTCAAGAGACCCAGTACTTC. Translated, it gives CASSRSGVQETQYF.

The V gene is TRBV5-1, the J gene TRBJ2-7; 8 nucleotides align to TRBD2. Germline CDR1 is SGHRS and CDR2 is YFSETQ. This CDR3 is built from 15 residues. Trimming removed 2 bases from V and 2 bases from J; junction bases left unmatched: 6. The CDR3 loop is CASSFPAGGTYEQYF. Here the CDR3 DNA reads TGCGCCAGCAGCTTCCCCGCGGGGGGTACCTACGAGCAGTACTTC.